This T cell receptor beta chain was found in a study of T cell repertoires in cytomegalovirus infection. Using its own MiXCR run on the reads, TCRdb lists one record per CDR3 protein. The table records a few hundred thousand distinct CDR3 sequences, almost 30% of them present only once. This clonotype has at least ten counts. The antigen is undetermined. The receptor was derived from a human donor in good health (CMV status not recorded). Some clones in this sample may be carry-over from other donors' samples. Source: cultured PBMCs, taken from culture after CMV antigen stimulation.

In DNA form, the CDR3 reads TGTGCCATCAGCGAGGAGGCAGGGCACTATGGCTACACCTTC. Protein sequence: CAISEEAGHYGYTF. The chain has TRBV10-3 and TRBJ1-2; D may be TRBD1 (5 bases). The CDR3 runs 14 residues. Trimming left V 6 bases short and J 3 bases short, with 14 bases between. From germline, CDR1 is ENHRY and CDR2 SYGVKD.